The entry that follows covers one TCR beta chain sequence. The antigen remains undetermined. Vbeta (60) and Jbeta (13) primers were used in the PCR. The protocol was immunoSEQ multiplex PCR, while the TCRdb copy is restricted to in-frame clones and leaves out a portion. The sample consists of about 200,000 clones, about 80% of them appearing once. Germline CDR1 and CDR2: MNHNS and SASEGT. The V and J ends lost 4 bases and 1 base, in that order; junction bases with no gene match: 5. The CDR3 is made up of 15 amino acids. This record belongs to a study of cytomegalovirus exposure and HLA in healthy donors. Study-level points and caveats: Previous analysis showed most TCR beta V segments were productive about 90% or about 30% of the time. A later analysis showed that HLA-associated TCR beta chains had undergone more clonal expansion than equally common others. In a later analysis, fewer than 20,000 TCR beta sequences were associated with HLA alleles at 0.05 false discovery rate.

This sequence joins TRBV6-1 and TRBJ2-3; TRBD1 aligns across 7 bases. This TCR was sampled from a man aged 40-49 years in good health and CMV-seronegative. Specimen: PBMCs. CDR3 sequence: CASSVVGGGTDTQYF. The CDR3 DNA sequence: TGTGCCAGCAGTGTAGTAGGGGGCGGCACAGATACGCAGTATTTT.